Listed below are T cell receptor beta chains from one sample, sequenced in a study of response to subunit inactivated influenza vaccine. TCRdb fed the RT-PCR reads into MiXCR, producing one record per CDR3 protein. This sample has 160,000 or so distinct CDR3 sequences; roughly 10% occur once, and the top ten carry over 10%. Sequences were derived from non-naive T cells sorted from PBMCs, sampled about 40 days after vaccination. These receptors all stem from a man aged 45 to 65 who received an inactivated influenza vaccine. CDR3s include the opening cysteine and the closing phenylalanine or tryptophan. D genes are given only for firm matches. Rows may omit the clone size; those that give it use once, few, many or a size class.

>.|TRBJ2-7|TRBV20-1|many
TGCAGTGCTAGAGACGGGTTCCTCTACGAGCAGTACTTC
CSARDGFLYEQYF
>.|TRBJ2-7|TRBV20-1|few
TGCAGTGCTAGAGATCTAATAGAGAGTTCGGACGAGCAGTACTTC
CSARDLIESSDEQYF
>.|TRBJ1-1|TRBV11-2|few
TGTGCCAGCAGCTGGGGGATGGGGGCGAACACTGAAGCTTTCTTT
CASSWGMGANTEAFF
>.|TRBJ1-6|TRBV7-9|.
TGTGCCAGCAGCCTCTCCCCGGCTTCACCCCTCCACTTT
CASSLSPASPLHF
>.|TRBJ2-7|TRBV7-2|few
TGTGCCAGCAGCCTTACCGGGACTTCCTACGAGCAGTACTTC
CASSLTGTSYEQYF
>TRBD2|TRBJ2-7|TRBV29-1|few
TGCAGCGTTACCCTGACTAGCGGGAGTGATTACGAGCAGTACTTC
CSVTLTSGSDYEQYF
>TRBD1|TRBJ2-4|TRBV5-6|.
TGTGCCAGCAGCTTCCGGGACAGGGTAGTAGCCAAAAACATTCAGTACTTC
CASSFRDRVVAKNIQYF
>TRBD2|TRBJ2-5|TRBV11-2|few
TGTGCCAGCAGCCCGACAGGCGGACTAGCGGGAGTTGTCATAGAGACCCAGTACTTC
CASSPTGGLAGVVIETQYF
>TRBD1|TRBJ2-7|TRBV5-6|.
TGTGCCAGCACCTTGGGGATATTGGGGGACAGAATGGGGGAGTACTTC
CASTLGILGDRMGEYF
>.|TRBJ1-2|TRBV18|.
TGTGCCAGCTCACCACTGGCCGGGGGTGGAACGTATGGCTACACCTTC
CASSPLAGGGTYGYTF
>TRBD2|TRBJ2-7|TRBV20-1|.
TGCAGTGCTAGAGATCAACTAGCGGGAATTTTCTACGAGCAGTACTTC
CSARDQLAGIFYEQYF
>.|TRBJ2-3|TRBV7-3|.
TGTGCCAGCAGCTTAAGCTCTCTAACAGATACGCAGTATTTT
CASSLSSLTDTQYF
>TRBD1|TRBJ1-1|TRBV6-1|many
TGTGCCAGCGTGGCCCGGACAGGGGGCAACACTGAAGCTTTCTTT
CASVARTGGNTEAFF
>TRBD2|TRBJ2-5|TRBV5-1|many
TGCGCCAGCAGCTTGATTCCTTTCGGGAGGCCGGGGGAAGAGACCCAGTACTTC
CASSLIPFGRPGEETQYF